This TCR beta chain was recorded in a study of T cells in Graves' hyperthyroidism and ophthalmopathy. Study information: Blood was drawn when the patient was first diagnosed and still untreated. Whole-study results and caveats: Researchers found most expanded thyroid clonotypes above 0.001 in blood as well.

Exclusion of a patient resulted from uncontrolled infection, other autoimmune disease, pregnancy or lactation. Clinical symptoms, serum thyroxine and TRAb, thyroid ultrasound and orbital computed tomography were used for the diagnoses. Amplification targeted TCR beta CDR3 regions from RNA transcripts. HTBI primers drove first-round RT-PCR of the TCR CDR3. TCRdb redid the calling of the multiplex PCR reads with MiXCR, one entry per CDR3 protein. This table holds approximately 350,000 distinct CDR3 sequences, approximately 16% found once. The CDR3 length is 15 residues. In germline, CDR1 is MDHEN, CDR2 SYDVKM. V was shortened by 4 bases and J by 3 bases, with 13 bases between the two germline ends. A word on this clonotype: Its antigen is unidentified. Since a much larger clone is just one base distant, this may be a read error.

The rearrangement uses TRBV28 and TRBJ1-5; D not resolved. This TCR was sampled from a woman aged 55 to 70 with Graves' ophthalmopathy. The specimen sequenced was blood. The CDR3 sequence: CASSSPVTDNQPQHF. The CDR3 region has the DNA TGTGCCAGCAGTTCCCCGGTTACGGACAATCAGCCCCAGCATTTT.